What follows is one TCR beta chain and its context. These data are taken from a study of identifying expanded T cells in peripheral blood. Here immunoSEQ multiplex PCR was the method, and the copy in TCRdb shows in-frame clones only, minus some. The sample includes 95,000 to 100,000 clones, 70% to 90% of them seen just once. V was pared by 3 bases and J by 9 bases, with 18 bases between. Germline V gene sequence: CDR1 MNHEY, CDR2 SMNVEV (reference sequence). The CDR3 totals 15 residues. The TCR sequence derives from a person between 18 and 75 years old in good health. Sequencing used blood. The chain uses TRBV27 and TRBJ2-1, with D possibly TRBD1 on 6 matching bases. The CDR3 DNA follows: TGTGCCAGCAGTTTGGTCGCAGGGACATTAAGTGAGCAGTTCTTC. Its protein is CASSLVAGTLSEQFF.